A single sample is the source of the 32 T cell receptor beta chains below, sequenced in a study of blood T cells in healthy people across ages. Primed by a sample-barcoded 5' primer and a J-beta primer mix, a second PCR proceeded for roughly 7 to 12 cycles. TCRdb reprocessed the 5' RACE reads via MiXCR and lists one record per CDR3 protein. The sample lists around 650,000 distinct CDR3 sequences; roughly 30% were seen once. Sequencing was carried out using blood. The receptors stem from an elderly woman in good health.

This chain connects TRBV2 to TRBJ1-4; D uncertain. Trimming pared 5 bases from V and 8 bases from J, leaving 9 bases between. The CDR3 is 12 residues long. In germline, CDR1 is SNHLY, CDR2 FYNNEI. CDR3: CASSRHLEKLFF. The CDR3 DNA is TGTGCCAGCAGTCGACACCTGGAAAAACTGTTTTTT.

There are many counts of this clonotype. The chain recombines TRBV7-2 with TRBJ2-7, with unresolved D. The CDR3 contains 11 residues. The V gene lost 5 bases and the J gene lost 1 base, with 3 bases spanning the gap. CDR1 SGHTA and CDR2 FQGNSA come from the germline V gene. CDR3 DNA sequence: TGTGCCAGCAGCCGTTCCTACGAGCAGTACTTC. Its protein product is CASSRSYEQYF.

This clonotype was detected ten times or more. The chain is built from TRBV3-1 and TRBJ2-5, with D maybe TRBD2 (6 bases). This CDR3 spans 14 amino acids. Trimming shortened V by 4 bases and J by 4 bases, and 13 bases separated the two germline ends. CDR1 and CDR2 (germline): LGHDT, YNNKEL (reference sequence). CDR3 region: CASSPWRGVETQYF. The CDR3 DNA reads TGTGCCAGCAGCCCCTGGAGGGGCGTAGAGACCCAGTACTTC.

The gene calls are TRBV5-5 and TRBJ1-1; no firm D call. Germline CDR1 reads SGHKS; CDR2 reads YYEKEE (reference sequence). This CDR3 contains 14 residues. V lost 4 bases and J lost 1, with 11 bases in between. CDR3 sequence: CASSPATPNTEAFF. The DNA for the CDR3 is TGTGCCAGCAGCCCGGCGACACCGAACACTGAAGCTTTCTTT.

This clonotype was observed many times. The rearrangement joins TRBV5-1 to TRBJ2-1, with TRBD1 identical over 8 bases. Germline CDR1 SGHRS, CDR2 YFSETQ. J gave up 8 bases and V 4 bases, and 5 bases lay outside the gene matches. This CDR3 spans 13 amino acids. The CDR3 region has the DNA TGCGCCAGCAGCCGAGTGACAGGGGATGAGCAGTTCTTC. It yields the protein CASSRVTGDEQFF.

This clonotype was detected only a few times. A read error may be the cause here, since a much bigger clone is one base away. CDR3 in DNA: TGCAGTACTGCACAAAGACGGGACGCCAGCTCCTACGAGCAGTACTTC. Translation: CSTAQRRDASSYEQYF. The chain carries TRBV20-1 and TRBJ2-7, with D perhaps given as TRBD1 or TRBD2 (5 bases each). CDR3 length: 16 residues. Germline V gene lookup returns CDR1 DFQATT and CDR2 SNEGSKA (reference sequence). Trimming stripped 8 bases from V and 0 bases from J, with 23 bases between.

This clonotype came up a few times. This sequence joins TRBV10-3 and TRBJ2-1; a possible D gene is TRBD1 (7 bases). CDR1 ENHRY and CDR2 SYGVKD come from the germline V gene. The CDR3 has 14 residues. The V and J ends lost 6 bases and 8 bases respectively, with 17 bases between them. The CDR3, as DNA: TGTGCCATCAGGGGGGGACAGAGGGGTGATGAGCAGTTCTTC. Protein product: CAIRGGQRGDEQFF.

This clonotype was picked up a small number of times. V is TRBV11-1 and J is TRBJ2-5; TRBD1 might be the D (6 bases). The CDR3 has 14 residues. Trimming took 9 bases from V and 11 from J, leaving 25 bases between them. CDR1 is SGHAT and CDR2 is FQDESV in the germline V gene (reference sequence). The chain's CDR3 is CASKGGFGINEQYF. In DNA, the CDR3 is TGTGCCAGTAAAGGGGGATTTGGCATCAATGAGCAGTACTTC.

This clonotype was observed many times. This sequence joins TRBV3-1 and TRBJ1-2; TRBD1 matches 7 bases. This CDR3 comprises 16 residues. Germline V gene data show CDR1 as LGHDT and CDR2 as YNNKEL (reference sequence). V gave up 1 base and J gave up 8 bases; unmatched junction bases: 13. CDR3 loop: CASSQAPTGNTRGYTF. The CDR3 DNA reads as TGTGCCAGCAGCCAAGCCCCGACAGGGAATACTCGGGGCTACACCTTC. Together with reference TRBV3-1 and TRBJ1-2, the CDR3 gives the full variable domain: DTAVSQTPKYLVTQMGNDKSIKCEQNLGHDTMYWYKQDSKKFLKIMFSYNNKELIINETVPNRFSPKSPDKAHLNLHINSLELGDSAVYFCASSQAPTGNTRGYTFGSGTRLTVV.

This clonotype was seen at least ten times. The V and J genes are TRBV6-5 and TRBJ2-3, with D perhaps given as TRBD1 or TRBD2 (6 bases each). The CDR3 sequence is 15 residues long. The V end lost 2 bases, the J end lost 2 bases, and 11 bases lay between the germline ends. Germline V gene sequence: CDR1 MNHEY, CDR2 SVGAGI. The CDR3 DNA follows: TGTGCCAGCAGTTACGGAGGGGGTTCCACAGATACGCAGTATTTT. Translating it yields CASSYGGGSTDTQYF.

This clonotype was counted many times. The chain couples TRBV15 to TRBJ2-1; D perhaps matches TRBD2 (5 bases). Germline assignment: CDR1 LNHNV and CDR2 YYDKDF (reference sequence). The CDR3 spans 15 residues. Trimming removed 2 bases at V and 0 bases at J, with 8 bases between. CDR3 sequence: CATSRPEASYNEQFF. The CDR3 DNA reads as TGTGCCACCAGCAGACCGGAGGCCTCCTACAATGAGCAGTTCTTC. The variable domain in full, completed from reference TRBV15 and TRBJ2-1, reads DAMVIQNPRYQVTQFGKPVTLSCSQTLNHNVMYWYQQKSSQAPKLLFHYYDKDFNNEADTPDNFQSRRPNTSFCFLDIRSPGLGDTAMYLCATSRPEASYNEQFFGPGTRLTVL.

In regard to this clonotype: A much larger clone lies a single base off, so this may be a read error. V is TRBV7-3 and J is TRBJ2-3; D unclear. V gave up 5 bases and J gave up 6 bases, with 12 bases separating them. Germline V gene lookup returns CDR1 SGHTA and CDR2 FQGTGA. The CDR3 extends over 13 amino acids. The CDR3: CASSIPPGDTQYF. The CDR3 nucleotides are TGTGCCAGCAGCATCCCCCCCGGCGATACGCAGTATTTT.

The J gene is TRBJ2-3, the V gene TRBV7-6; D possibly corresponds to TRBD2 (5 bases). Germline V gene sequence: CDR1 SGHVS, CDR2 FNYEAQ. The CDR3 consists of 15 residues. Trimming removed 8 bases at V and 0 bases at J, with 15 bases between. As DNA, the CDR3 is TGTGCCAGCTCTCCCGTAGCGTATAGCACAGATACGCAGTATTTT. Translation gives CASSPVAYSTDTQYF.

The V and J genes are TRBV24-1 and TRBJ2-7; 7 bases map to TRBD1. This CDR3 has 13 residues. Germline V gives CDR1 KGHDR, CDR2 SFDVKD. Trimming at V came to 0 bases and at J to 9 bases, leaving 4 bases not matched to a gene. In nucleotides, the CDR3 is TGTGCCACCAGTGATTTGACGACAGGGCGGCAGTACTTC. It yields the protein CATSDLTTGRQYF.

The genes are TRBV29-1 and TRBJ2-3; D gene ambiguous. Germline CDR1 reads SQVTM; CDR2 reads ANQGSEA. CDR3 size: 15 residues. V shed 8 bases and J shed 4 bases, with 22 bases lying between them. The DNA for the CDR3 is TGCAGCACAACCCCGGCGCCCAAGCGCGCAGATACGCAGTATTTT. It encodes CSTTPAPKRADTQYF.

This clonotype has only a few counts. The rearrangement links TRBV5-5 to TRBJ2-2; 7 bases map to TRBD2. J gave up 5 bases and V 3 bases, and 10 bases lay outside the gene matches. The CDR3 runs 16 residues. The germline V gene has CDR1 SGHKS and CDR2 YYEKEE (reference sequence). The CDR3 sequence: CASSWGGDYGTGELFF. In DNA, the CDR3 is TGTGCCAGCAGCTGGGGAGGGGACTACGGGACCGGGGAGCTGTTTTTT.

The J gene is TRBJ1-5, the V gene TRBV25-1, with D uncertain. CDR1 is MGHDK and CDR2 is SYGVNS in the germline V gene. V was pared by 2 bases and J by 0 bases, with 11 bases between. The CDR3 covers 16 residues. The chain's CDR3 is CASSENSRHSNQPQHF. CDR3 sequence (DNA): TGTGCCAGCAGTGAAAACTCCAGACATAGCAATCAGCCCCAGCATTTT.

On this clonotype: Since no conserved phenylalanine or tryptophan closes the CDR3, a read error is the likely cause. The DNA is omitted, as the CDR3 cannot be located on it reliably, and the CDR3 follows TCRdb's listing. J is TRBJ2-1 and V is TRBV7-3; TRBD1, the table's D call, was not compared with the DNA. Counting both end residues, the CDR3 totals 14 amino acids. The germline CDR1 and CDR2 sequences are SGHTA and FQGTGA. CDR3 residues: CASSTGTGPNEKFS.

Notes on this clonotype: One base away lies a much larger clone, so this may be a sequencing read error. V gene TRBV6-6 combines with J gene TRBJ1-2; possible D gene TRBD1, 6 bases. Germline V lookup: CDR1 MNHNY, CDR2 SVGAGI (reference sequence). This CDR3 has 15 amino acids. The CDR3 is CASSYAGGGGDGHTF. The CDR3 DNA reads as TGTGCCAGCAGTTACGCCGGAGGGGGGGGTGATGGCCACACCTTC.

The sample holds many counts of this clonotype. V is TRBV5-5 and J is TRBJ1-1, with 8 bases matching TRBD1. Per the germline V gene, CDR1 is SGHKS and CDR2 is YYEKEE (reference sequence). Trimming cost V 3 bases and J 4 bases; bases outside gene matches: 5. This CDR3 contains 14 residues. In DNA form, the CDR3 reads TGTGCCAGCAGCTCAGCAGGGGGCCGCACTGAAGCTTTCTTT. Translated, it gives CASSSAGGRTEAFF.

The chain employs TRBV29-1 and TRBJ2-4; D uncertain. Trimming cost V 1 base and J 6 bases, with 10 bases left between them. Per germline, CDR1 SQVTM and CDR2 ANQGSEA. The CDR3 loop spans 13 amino acids. CDR3 DNA: TGCAGCGTTGAAGGAATTGTAGGAAACATTCAGTACTTC. Amino acids: CSVEGIVGNIQYF.

This clonotype was observed a few times. The CDR3 protein is CSATTPYGGQETQYF. The CDR3 region has the DNA TGCAGTGCTACAACCCCCTACGGGGGGCAAGAGACCCAGTACTTC. The gene calls are TRBV20-1 and TRBJ2-5; 7 bases agree with TRBD2. The V segment lost 4 bases and the J segment 2 bases; nucleotides outside the gene matches: 10. The CDR3 sequence is 15 residues long. Looked up from germline, CDR1 is DFQATT and CDR2 is SNEGSKA (reference sequence).

Many counts were recorded for this clonotype. V and J are TRBV29-1 and TRBJ1-4; TRBD1 agrees at 10 bases. Germline trimming cut 6 bases from V and 7 bases from J; bases unmatched to any gene: 2. CDR3 size: 12 residues. The germline CDR1 and CDR2 sequences are SQVTM and ANQGSEA. CDR3 loop: CSVRDRGEKLFF. The CDR3 DNA reads as TGCAGCGTCCGGGACAGGGGTGAAAAACTGTTTTTT.

Many counts were recorded for this clonotype. The chain is built from TRBV6-2 or TRBV6-3 and TRBJ2-3; no clear D. V gave up 0 bases and J gave up 6 bases, with 10 bases separating them. The germline V gene has CDR1 MNHEY and CDR2 SVGEGT. This CDR3 comprises 14 residues. In DNA form, the CDR3 reads TGTGCCAGCAGTTACTCGACCGGATTTGATACGCAGTATTTT. Amino acid sequence: CASSYSTGFDTQYF.

This clonotype came up many times. CDR3 in amino acids: CSVDTQYF. The CDR3 coding sequence is TGCAGCGTAGATACGCAGTATTTT. This rearrangement joins TRBV29-1 to TRBJ2-3; D gene unclear. Trimming pared 6 bases from V and 5 bases from J, leaving 0 bases between. Germline V gives CDR1 SQVTM, CDR2 ANQGSEA. The CDR3 contains 8 residues.

V and J are TRBV7-2 and TRBJ2-5, with TRBD2 matching over 10 bases. J gave up 11 bases and V 5 bases, and 17 bases lay outside the gene matches. The V gene's germline CDR1 is SGHTA and CDR2 FQGNSA. This CDR3 has 16 amino acids. CDR3 DNA: TGTGCCAGCAGCCTTGTGGCAGCGGGGGGGCAGGATGAGCAGTACTTC. It is translated as CASSLVAAGGQDEQYF.

This clonotype was seen a handful of times. V is TRBV30 and J is TRBJ1-6; 9 nucleotides align to TRBD1. Germline CDR1 and CDR2: GTSNPN and SVGIG (reference sequence). V was pared by 3 bases and J by 10 bases, with 4 bases of the junction left unmatched. This CDR3 is built from 13 residues. CDR3 loop: CAWRGQGVSPLHF. The CDR3, as DNA: TGTGCCTGGAGGGGACAGGGTGTGTCACCCCTCCACTTT.

This clonotype was counted at least ten times. V gene TRBV2 combines with J gene TRBJ1-5; D unclear. The CDR3 length is 13 residues. Germline V CDR1 and CDR2: SNHLY, FYNNEI. The V and J ends lost 2 bases and 2 bases respectively, with 4 bases between them. CDR3 DNA: TGTGCCAGCAGTGAAACAGGCAATCAGCCCCAGCATTTT. Translated: CASSETGNQPQHF.

This clonotype appeared many times. This chain joins TRBV30 and TRBJ2-7; 8 bases are a match to TRBD1. This CDR3 contains 14 residues. Trimming took 4 bases from V and 4 from J; bases not matched to a gene: 9. Per germline, CDR1 GTSNPN and CDR2 SVGIG (reference sequence). This chain's CDR3 is CAWNDRTGRYEQYF. The CDR3 bases are TGTGCCTGGAACGACCGGACAGGGAGGTACGAGCAGTACTTC.

This clonotype was seen repeatedly, ten times or more. CDR3 loop: CSARVWGLDNSPLHF. DNA of the CDR3: TGCAGTGCTAGAGTATGGGGGCTTGATAATTCACCCCTCCACTTT. This chain links TRBV20-1 with TRBJ1-6, with D maybe TRBD1 (6 bases). The CDR3 has 15 residues. The germline V gene has CDR1 DFQATT and CDR2 SNEGSKA (reference sequence). With 1 base removed from V and 5 bases from J, the gap between germline ends came to 12 bases.

This clonotype appeared many times. The chain combines TRBV6-2 or TRBV6-3 with TRBJ2-1; 7 bases are a match to TRBD2. The CDR3 covers 16 residues. CDR1 MNHEY and CDR2 SVGEGT come from the germline V gene. Germline trimming cut 6 bases from V and 6 bases from J; bases unmatched to any gene: 14. CDR3 nucleotide sequence: TGTGCCAGCAGCTCCGCTCTAGCGGCCCATCTCAATGAGCAGTTCTTC. Its translation is CASSSALAAHLNEQFF.

This clonotype was detected only a few times. J is TRBJ2-2 and V is TRBV27, with TRBD1 identical over 7 bases. CDR3 size: 16 residues. The V segment lost 10 bases and the J segment 4 bases; nucleotides outside the gene matches: 15. Germline-derived CDR1 and CDR2 are MNHEY and SMNVEV (reference sequence). The DNA for the CDR3 is TGTGCCACCCGGGACCCAGAATCAGGGGGCACCGGGGAGCTGTTTTTT. This sequence encodes CATRDPESGGTGELFF.